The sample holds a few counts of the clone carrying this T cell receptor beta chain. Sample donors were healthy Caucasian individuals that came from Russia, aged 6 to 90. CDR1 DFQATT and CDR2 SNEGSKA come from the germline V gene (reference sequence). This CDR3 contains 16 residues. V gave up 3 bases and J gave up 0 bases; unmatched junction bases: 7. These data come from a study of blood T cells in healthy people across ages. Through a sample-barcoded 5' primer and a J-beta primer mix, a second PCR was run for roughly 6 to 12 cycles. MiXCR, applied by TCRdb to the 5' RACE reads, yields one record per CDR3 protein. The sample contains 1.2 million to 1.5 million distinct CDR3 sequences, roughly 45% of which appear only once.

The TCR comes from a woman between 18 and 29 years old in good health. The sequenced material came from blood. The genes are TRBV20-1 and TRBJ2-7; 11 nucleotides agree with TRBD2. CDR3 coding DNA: TGCAGTGCTAGTTCTAGCGGGGGGATAAGCTCCTACGAGCAGTACTTC. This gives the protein CSASSSGGISSYEQYF.